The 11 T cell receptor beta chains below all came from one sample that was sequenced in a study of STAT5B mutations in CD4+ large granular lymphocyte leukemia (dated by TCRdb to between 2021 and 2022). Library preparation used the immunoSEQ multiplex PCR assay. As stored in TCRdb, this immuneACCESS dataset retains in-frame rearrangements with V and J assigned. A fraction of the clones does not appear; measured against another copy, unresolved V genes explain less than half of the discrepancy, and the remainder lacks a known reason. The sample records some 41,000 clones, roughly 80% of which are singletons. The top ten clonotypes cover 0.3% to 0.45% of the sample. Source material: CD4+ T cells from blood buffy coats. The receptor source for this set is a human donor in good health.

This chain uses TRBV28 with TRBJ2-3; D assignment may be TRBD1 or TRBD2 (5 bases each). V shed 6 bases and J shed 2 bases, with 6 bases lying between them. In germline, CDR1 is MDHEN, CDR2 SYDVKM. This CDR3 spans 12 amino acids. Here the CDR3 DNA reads TGTGCCAGCAGGGGGGTCACAGATACGCAGTATTTT. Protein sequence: CASRGVTDTQYF.

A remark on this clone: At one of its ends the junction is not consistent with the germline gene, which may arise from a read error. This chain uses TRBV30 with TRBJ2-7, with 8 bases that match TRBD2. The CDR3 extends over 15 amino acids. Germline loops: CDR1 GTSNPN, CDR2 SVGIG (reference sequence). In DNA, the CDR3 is TGTGCCCGGAGCTGGGCGGGAGGCCCCTCCTACGAGCAGTACTTC. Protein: CARSWAGGPSYEQYF.

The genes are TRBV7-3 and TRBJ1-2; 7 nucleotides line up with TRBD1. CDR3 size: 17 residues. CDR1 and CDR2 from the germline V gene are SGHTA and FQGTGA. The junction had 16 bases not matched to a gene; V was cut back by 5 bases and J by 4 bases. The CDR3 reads CASSPHEIRGDFYGYTF. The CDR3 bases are TGTGCCAGCAGCCCCCATGAGATCAGGGGGGATTTCTATGGCTACACCTTC.

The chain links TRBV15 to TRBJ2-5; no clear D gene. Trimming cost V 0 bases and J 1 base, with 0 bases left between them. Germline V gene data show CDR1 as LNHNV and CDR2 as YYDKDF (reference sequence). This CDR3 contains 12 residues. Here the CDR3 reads CATSRDQETQYF. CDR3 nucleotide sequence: TGTGCCACCAGCAGAGACCAAGAGACCCAGTACTTC.

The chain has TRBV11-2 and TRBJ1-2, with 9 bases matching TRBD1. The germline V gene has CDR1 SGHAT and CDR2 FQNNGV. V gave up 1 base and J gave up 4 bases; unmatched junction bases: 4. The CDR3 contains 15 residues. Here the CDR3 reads CASSLGTGGGYGYTF. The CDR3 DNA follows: TGTGCCAGCAGCTTAGGTACAGGGGGCGGCTATGGCTACACCTTC. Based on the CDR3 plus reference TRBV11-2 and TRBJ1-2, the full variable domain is EAGVAQSPRYKIIEKRQSVAFWCNPISGHATLYWYQQILGQGPKLLIQFQNNGVVDDSQLPKDRFSAERLKGVDSTLKIQPAKLEDSAVYLCASSLGTGGGYGYTFGSGTRLTVV.

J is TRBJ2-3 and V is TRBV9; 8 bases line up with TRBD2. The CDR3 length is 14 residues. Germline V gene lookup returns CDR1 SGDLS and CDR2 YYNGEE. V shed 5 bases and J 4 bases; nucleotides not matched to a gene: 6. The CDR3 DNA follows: TGTGCCAGCAGAAGGACTAGCACCTCAGATACGCAGTATTTT. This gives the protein CASRRTSTSDTQYF.

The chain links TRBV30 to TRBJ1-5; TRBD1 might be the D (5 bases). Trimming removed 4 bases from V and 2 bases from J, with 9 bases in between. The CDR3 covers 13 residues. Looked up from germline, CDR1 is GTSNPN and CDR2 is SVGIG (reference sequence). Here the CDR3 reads CAWNWGGNQPQHF. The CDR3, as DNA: TGTGCCTGGAACTGGGGGGGCAATCAGCCCCAGCATTTT.

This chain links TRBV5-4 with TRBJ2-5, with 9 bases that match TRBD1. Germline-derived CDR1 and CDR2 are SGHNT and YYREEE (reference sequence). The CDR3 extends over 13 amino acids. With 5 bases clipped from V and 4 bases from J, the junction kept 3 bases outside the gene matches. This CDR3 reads CASRSQGAETQYF. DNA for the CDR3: TGTGCCAGCAGGTCACAGGGGGCAGAGACCCAGTACTTC.

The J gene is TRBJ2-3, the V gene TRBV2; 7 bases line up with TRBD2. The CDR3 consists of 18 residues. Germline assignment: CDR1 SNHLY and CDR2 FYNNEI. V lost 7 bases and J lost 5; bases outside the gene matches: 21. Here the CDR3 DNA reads TGTGCCAGCACCGCTAGCGGAAGAAGACCCGTGAGGAAAGATACGCAGTATTTT. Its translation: CASTASGRRPVRKDTQYF.

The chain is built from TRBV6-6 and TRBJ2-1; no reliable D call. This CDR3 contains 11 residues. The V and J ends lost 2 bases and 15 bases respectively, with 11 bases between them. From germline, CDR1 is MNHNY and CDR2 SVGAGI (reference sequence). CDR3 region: CASSYRTVRFF. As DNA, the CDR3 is TGTGCCAGCAGTTACAGGACGGTGCGGTTCTTC.

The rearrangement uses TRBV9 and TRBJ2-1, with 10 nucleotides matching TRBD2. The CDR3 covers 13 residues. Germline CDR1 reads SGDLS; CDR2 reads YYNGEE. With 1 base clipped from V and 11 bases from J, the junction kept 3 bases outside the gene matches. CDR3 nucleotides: TGTGCCAGCAGCGTACTAGCGGGGGAACAGCAGTTCTTC. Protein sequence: CASSVLAGEQQFF.